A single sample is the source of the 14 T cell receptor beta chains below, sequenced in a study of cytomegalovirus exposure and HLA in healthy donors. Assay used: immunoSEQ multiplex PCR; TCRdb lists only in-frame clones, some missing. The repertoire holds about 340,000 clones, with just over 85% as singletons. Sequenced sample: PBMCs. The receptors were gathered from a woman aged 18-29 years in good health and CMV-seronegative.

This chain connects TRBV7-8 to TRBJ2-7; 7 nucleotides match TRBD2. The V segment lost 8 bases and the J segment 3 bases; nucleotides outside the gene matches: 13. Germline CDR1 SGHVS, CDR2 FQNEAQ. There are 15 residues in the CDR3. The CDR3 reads CASFPPSGFNYEQYF. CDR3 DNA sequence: TGTGCCAGCTTCCCTCCTAGCGGATTCAACTACGAGCAGTACTTC. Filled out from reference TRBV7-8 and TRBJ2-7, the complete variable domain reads GAGVSQSPRYKVAKRGQDVALRCDPISGHVSLFWYQQALGQGPEFLTYFQNEAQLDKSGLPSDRFFAERPEGSVSTLKIQRTQQEDSAVYLCASFPPSGFNYEQYFGPGTRLTVT.

Here the CDR3 reads CASSTSSGLNNEQFF. CDR3 DNA: TGTGCCAGCAGCACCTCTAGCGGGCTCAACAATGAGCAGTTCTTC. J is TRBJ2-1 and V is TRBV7-3; 8 nucleotides agree with TRBD2. This CDR3 contains 15 residues. Germline-derived CDR1 and CDR2 are SGHTA and FQGTGA. Trimming at V came to 5 bases and at J to 5 bases, leaving 8 bases not matched to a gene.

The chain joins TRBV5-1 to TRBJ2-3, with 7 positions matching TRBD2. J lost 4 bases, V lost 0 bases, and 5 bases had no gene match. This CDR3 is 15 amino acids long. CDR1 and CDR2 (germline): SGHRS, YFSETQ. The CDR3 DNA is TGCGCCAGCAGCTTGGAGGGGCTAGCGGCAGATACGCAGTATTTT. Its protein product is CASSLEGLAADTQYF. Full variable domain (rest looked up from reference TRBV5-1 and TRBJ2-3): KAGVTQTPRYLIKTRGQQVTLSCSPISGHRSVSWYQQTPGQGLQFLFEYFSETQRNKGNFPGRFSGRQFSNSRSEMNVSTLELGDSALYLCASSLEGLAADTQYFGPGTRLTVL.

In nucleotides, the CDR3 is TGTGCCAGCAGTGAATGGACTAGCGGTATCTACAATGAGCAGTTCTTC. As protein: CASSEWTSGIYNEQFF. The V call is TRBV25-1, the J call TRBJ2-1, with 10 nucleotides matching TRBD2. The CDR3 is made up of 16 amino acids. V shed 1 base and J 3 bases; nucleotides not matched to a gene: 3. The germline gives CDR1 MGHDK, CDR2 SYGVNS. The full variable domain, completed using reference TRBV25-1 and TRBJ2-1, is EADIYQTPRYLVIGTGKKITLECSQTMGHDKMYWYQQDPGMELHLIHYSYGVNSTEKGDLSSESTVSRIRTEHFPLTLESARPSHTSQYLCASSEWTSGIYNEQFFGPGTRLTVL.

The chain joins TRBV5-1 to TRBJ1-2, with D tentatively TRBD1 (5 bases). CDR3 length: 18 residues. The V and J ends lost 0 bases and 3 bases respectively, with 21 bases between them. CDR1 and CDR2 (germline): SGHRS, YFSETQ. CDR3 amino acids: CASSLGAFSGRLDYGYTF. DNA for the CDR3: TGCGCCAGCAGCTTGGGGGCGTTTTCAGGGCGGCTGGACTATGGCTACACCTTC.

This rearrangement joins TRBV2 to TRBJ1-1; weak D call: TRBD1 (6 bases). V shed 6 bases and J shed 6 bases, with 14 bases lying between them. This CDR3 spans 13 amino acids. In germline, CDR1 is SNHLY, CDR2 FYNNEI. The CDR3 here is CASRLQGGAEAFF. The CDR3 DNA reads TGTGCCAGCAGGTTACAGGGTGGGGCTGAAGCTTTCTTT.

CDR3 in amino acids: CASSWGTGAGNEQYF. The CDR3 DNA is TGTGCCAGCAGCTGGGGGACAGGGGCGGGCAACGAGCAGTACTTC. The chain combines TRBV5-8 with TRBJ2-7; the match to TRBD1 covers 10 bases. Germline V lookup: CDR1 SGHTS, CDR2 YDEGEE. V was pared by 3 bases and J by 5 bases, with 8 bases of the junction left unmatched. This CDR3 is built from 15 residues.

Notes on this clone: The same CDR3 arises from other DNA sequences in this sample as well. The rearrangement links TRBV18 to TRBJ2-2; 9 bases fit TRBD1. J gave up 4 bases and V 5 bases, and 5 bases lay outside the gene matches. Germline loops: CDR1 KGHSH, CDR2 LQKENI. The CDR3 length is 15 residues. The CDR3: CASSAGTGSTGELFF. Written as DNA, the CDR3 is TGTGCCAGCTCAGCCGGGACAGGGTCCACCGGGGAGCTGTTTTTT.

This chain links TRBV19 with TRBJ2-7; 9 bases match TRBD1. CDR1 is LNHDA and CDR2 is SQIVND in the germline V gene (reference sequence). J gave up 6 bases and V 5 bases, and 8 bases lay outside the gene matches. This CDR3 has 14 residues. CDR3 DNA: TGTGCCAGTAGTTTCGGACAGGGGTCACGCGAGCAGTACTTC. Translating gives CASSFGQGSREQYF.

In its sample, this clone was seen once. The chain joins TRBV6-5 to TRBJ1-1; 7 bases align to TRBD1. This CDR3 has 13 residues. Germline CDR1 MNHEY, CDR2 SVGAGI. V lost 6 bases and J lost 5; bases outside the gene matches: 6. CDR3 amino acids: CASRIGGVTEAFF. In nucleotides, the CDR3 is TGTGCCAGCAGAATAGGGGGCGTTACTGAAGCTTTCTTT.

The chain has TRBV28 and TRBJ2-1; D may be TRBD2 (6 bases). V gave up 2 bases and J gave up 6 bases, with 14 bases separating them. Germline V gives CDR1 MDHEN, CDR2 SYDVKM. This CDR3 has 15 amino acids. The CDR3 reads CASSLTSGATNEQFF. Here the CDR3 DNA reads TGTGCCAGCAGTTTAACCTCGGGAGCTACCAATGAGCAGTTCTTC.

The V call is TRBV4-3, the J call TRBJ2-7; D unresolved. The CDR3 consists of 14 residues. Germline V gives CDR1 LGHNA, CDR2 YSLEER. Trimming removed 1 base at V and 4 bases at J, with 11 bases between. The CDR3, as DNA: TGCGCCAGCAGCCAAGCCCCGAAGACTTACGAGCAGTACTTC. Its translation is CASSQAPKTYEQYF.

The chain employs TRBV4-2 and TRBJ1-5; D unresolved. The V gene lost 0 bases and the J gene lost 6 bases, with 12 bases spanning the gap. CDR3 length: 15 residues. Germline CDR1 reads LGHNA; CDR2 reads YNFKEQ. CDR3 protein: CASSQDTGMGQPQHF. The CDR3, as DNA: TGTGCCAGCAGCCAAGATACGGGGATGGGTCAGCCCCAGCATTTT.

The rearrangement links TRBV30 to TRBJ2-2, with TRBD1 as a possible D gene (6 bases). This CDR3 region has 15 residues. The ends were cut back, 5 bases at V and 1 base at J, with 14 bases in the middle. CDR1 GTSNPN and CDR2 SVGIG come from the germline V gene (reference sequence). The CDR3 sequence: CAWRTGPGNTGELFF. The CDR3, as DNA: TGTGCCTGGCGCACAGGGCCGGGGAACACCGGGGAGCTGTTTTTT.